This is a list of T cell receptor beta chains from one sample in a study of cytotoxic CD8 clonotypes in ibrutinib-treated CLL. Generated by immunoSEQ multiplex PCR, the TCRdb table keeps only in-frame clones and is missing some. Here the sample spans fewer than 400,000 clones, roughly two thirds being singletons. Material: PBMCs, obtained after 36 months of ibrutinib treatment. These receptors came from a human donor with chronic lymphocytic leukemia. Each CDR3 is given with its conserved first and last residue. D genes are given only for firm matches. Not all rows give a size; the values are once, few, many and, for expanded clones, a class.

cdr3_nt: TGTGCCAGCAGCGCTTCGGGGGGAAGCTACGAGCAGTACTTC
cdr3_aa: CASSASGGSYEQYF
v_call: TRBV9
d_call: TRBD2
j_call: TRBJ2-7
clone_size: -

cdr3_nt: TGTGCCATCAGTGAGTTCATAATGGGCGATGGCTACACCTTC
cdr3_aa: CAISEFIMGDGYTF
v_call: TRBV10-3
d_call: -
j_call: TRBJ1-2
clone_size: few

cdr3_nt: TGTGCCAGCAGCTATCGGACCGGGTACAATGAGCAGTTCTTC
cdr3_aa: CASSYRTGYNEQFF
v_call: TRBV7-8
d_call: -
j_call: TRBJ2-1
clone_size: -

cdr3_nt: TGTGCCAGCAGCTTTTCCCAGAGAATGGGAACCTACAATGAGCAGTTCTTC
cdr3_aa: CASSFSQRMGTYNEQFF
v_call: TRBV5-4
d_call: -
j_call: TRBJ2-1
clone_size: -

cdr3_nt: TGCGCCAGCAGCCAATCGAGGGCTCTTTCGTACGAGCAGTACTTC
cdr3_aa: CASSQSRALSYEQYF
v_call: TRBV4-1
d_call: -
j_call: TRBJ2-7
clone_size: once

cdr3_nt: TGCGCCAGCAGCCCGGACTGGGGGGTTAGGAATGAGCAGTTCTTC
cdr3_aa: CASSPDWGVRNEQFF
v_call: TRBV4-3
d_call: -
j_call: TRBJ2-1
clone_size: -

cdr3_nt: TGTGCCAGCAGCTCCGGGACAGGGGGCTCTAATACGCAGTATTTT
cdr3_aa: CASSSGTGGSNTQYF
v_call: TRBV7-3
d_call: TRBD1
j_call: TRBJ2-3
clone_size: -

cdr3_nt: TGTGCCAGCAGACCGCGACTTAATAATTCACCCCTCCACTTT
cdr3_aa: CASRPRLNNSPLHF
v_call: TRBV2
d_call: -
j_call: TRBJ1-6
clone_size: once

cdr3_nt: TGTGCCAGCAGCAACCGACAGGGTCGGAACTACGAGCAGTACTTC
cdr3_aa: CASSNRQGRNYEQYF
v_call: TRBV27
d_call: TRBD1
j_call: TRBJ2-7
clone_size: few

cdr3_nt: TGTGCCAGTAGTATAACTAGCGGGAGTAATGAGCAGTTCTTC
cdr3_aa: CASSITSGSNEQFF
v_call: TRBV19
d_call: TRBD2
j_call: TRBJ2-1
clone_size: -

cdr3_nt: TGTGCCAGCAGTGAGGACGGAGACACCATATATTTT
cdr3_aa: CASSEDGDTIYF
v_call: TRBV6-1
d_call: -
j_call: TRBJ1-3
clone_size: few

cdr3_nt: TGCGCCAGCAGCTATATAGCGGGAGGCACCTACGAGCAGTACTTC
cdr3_aa: CASSYIAGGTYEQYF
v_call: TRBV4-3
d_call: TRBD2
j_call: TRBJ2-7
clone_size: -

cdr3_nt: TGTGCCAGCAGCCGCGACCGGGAGGGGTTGAGGAATTCACCCCTCCACTTT
cdr3_aa: CASSRDREGLRNSPLHF
v_call: TRBV7-3
d_call: -
j_call: TRBJ1-6
clone_size: -

cdr3_nt: TGCAGCGTGTCGCGGGGGGACCGAGCCTACAATGAGCAGTTCTTC
cdr3_aa: CSVSRGDRAYNEQFF
v_call: TRBV29-1
d_call: TRBD2
j_call: TRBJ2-1
clone_size: -

cdr3_nt: TGCGCCAGCAGCTACAGGGTCGGCTGGGATTCACCCCTCCACTTT
cdr3_aa: CASSYRVGWDSPLHF
v_call: TRBV5-1
d_call: -
j_call: TRBJ1-6
clone_size: -

cdr3_nt: TGTGCCAGTACGGGGAGACTAGCGGGGAACTACAATGAGCAGTTCTTC
cdr3_aa: CASTGRLAGNYNEQFF
v_call: TRBV19
d_call: TRBD2
j_call: TRBJ2-1
clone_size: -

cdr3_nt: TGCAGTGCTAGAGAATGGGACCTCGGGTACTTC
cdr3_aa: CSAREWDLGYF
v_call: TRBV20-1
d_call: -
j_call: TRBJ2-7
clone_size: -

cdr3_nt: TGTGCCAGCAGACCACTGCGGGGGAATGCAGAGACCCAGTACTTC
cdr3_aa: CASRPLRGNAETQYF
v_call: TRBV6-6
d_call: TRBD2
j_call: TRBJ2-5
clone_size: -

cdr3_nt: TGCGCCAGCAGCCAAGATCTGGTTCCCACAGATACGCAGTATTTT
cdr3_aa: CASSQDLVPTDTQYF
v_call: TRBV4-3
d_call: -
j_call: TRBJ2-3
clone_size: once

cdr3_nt: TGTGCCAGCAGCTTGCAACACACGGGAGAACTTTGGTACGAGCAGTACTTC
cdr3_aa: CASSLQHTGELWYEQYF
v_call: TRBV5-6
d_call: -
j_call: TRBJ2-7
clone_size: -

cdr3_nt: TGTGCCAGCAGTCGGACTAGCGGGTTGCTCAATGAGCAGTTCTTC
cdr3_aa: CASSRTSGLLNEQFF
v_call: TRBV6-4
d_call: TRBD2
j_call: TRBJ2-1
clone_size: -

cdr3_nt: TGTGCCAGCAGCGTCCCGGGACACAATGAGCAGTTCTTC
cdr3_aa: CASSVPGHNEQFF
v_call: TRBV9
d_call: -
j_call: TRBJ2-1
clone_size: -

cdr3_nt: TGTGCCAGCAGCGTAGCTTCTGCGGTCGGGGCAGAGACCCAGTACTTC
cdr3_aa: CASSVASAVGAETQYF
v_call: TRBV9
d_call: -
j_call: TRBJ2-5
clone_size: once

cdr3_nt: TGTGCCAGCAGTTTAAGGGGAGGCGAGCAGTACTTC
cdr3_aa: CASSLRGGEQYF
v_call: TRBV28
d_call: -
j_call: TRBJ2-7
clone_size: few

cdr3_nt: TGTGCCAGCAGTGACAGATTCTCCTCCTACGAGCAGTACTTC
cdr3_aa: CASSDRFSSYEQYF
v_call: TRBV2
d_call: -
j_call: TRBJ2-7
clone_size: few

cdr3_nt: TGTGCCAGCAGCTCCATCAGGGGGGCCAACGTCCTGACTTTC
cdr3_aa: CASSSIRGANVLTF
v_call: TRBV11-2
d_call: -
j_call: TRBJ2-6
clone_size: -

cdr3_nt: TGTGCCAGCAGGGCCAATCGACAGACTAATCAGCCCCAGCATTTT
cdr3_aa: CASRANRQTNQPQHF
v_call: TRBV6-5
d_call: -
j_call: TRBJ1-5
clone_size: -

cdr3_nt: TGCGCCAGCAGCCAAGATGGGGCCCCTAGCACAGATACGCAGTATTTT
cdr3_aa: CASSQDGAPSTDTQYF
v_call: TRBV4-1
d_call: -
j_call: TRBJ2-3
clone_size: -

cdr3_nt: TGCGCCAGCAGCTTGGAGCCGGTTCAGCCCCAGCATTTT
cdr3_aa: CASSLEPVQPQHF
v_call: TRBV5-1
d_call: -
j_call: TRBJ1-5
clone_size: -

cdr3_nt: TGCAGTGCTAGGTGGATGGGTGAGCAGTTCTTC
cdr3_aa: CSARWMGEQFF
v_call: TRBV20-1
d_call: -
j_call: TRBJ2-1
clone_size: -

cdr3_nt: TGTGCCAGCAGTTACTCATTGACAGGGGACTACGAGCAGTACTTC
cdr3_aa: CASSYSLTGDYEQYF
v_call: TRBV6-5
d_call: TRBD1
j_call: TRBJ2-7
clone_size: -

cdr3_nt: TGCAGTGTAACAGCCCTAAGGGAGCAGTACTTC
cdr3_aa: CSVTALREQYF
v_call: TRBV20-1
d_call: -
j_call: TRBJ2-7
clone_size: -

cdr3_nt: TGTGCCAGCAGTTACGGGGACAGGGATTACTATGGCTACACCTTC
cdr3_aa: CASSYGDRDYYGYTF
v_call: TRBV6-6
d_call: TRBD1
j_call: TRBJ1-2
clone_size: -

cdr3_nt: TGTGCCAGCAGTGGGCGGGGGGGCCAAGAGACCCAGTACTTC
cdr3_aa: CASSGRGGQETQYF
v_call: TRBV2
d_call: TRBD2
j_call: TRBJ2-5
clone_size: -

cdr3_nt: TGTGCCAGCAGCCAAGATATCACAGGTGCGTCCTACAATGAGCAGTTCTTC
cdr3_aa: CASSQDITGASYNEQFF
v_call: TRBV4-2
d_call: -
j_call: TRBJ2-1
clone_size: few

cdr3_nt: TGTGCCATCAGGGGTAGCTCCTACGAGCAGTACTTC
cdr3_aa: CAIRGSSYEQYF
v_call: TRBV10-3
d_call: -
j_call: TRBJ2-7
clone_size: few

cdr3_nt: TGTGCCAGCAGGCGACTAGCGGAGTGGCTAAGCACAGATACGCAGTATTTT
cdr3_aa: CASRRLAEWLSTDTQYF
v_call: TRBV28
d_call: TRBD2
j_call: TRBJ2-3
clone_size: -

cdr3_nt: TGTGCCAGCAGCGTAGAACTAGCGGAACGACGGGGTGAGCAGTTCTTC
cdr3_aa: CASSVELAERRGEQFF
v_call: TRBV9
d_call: TRBD2
j_call: TRBJ2-1
clone_size: -

cdr3_nt: TGCGCCAGCAGCCAAGTGGGAGGAAGGAATGAGCAGTTCTTC
cdr3_aa: CASSQVGGRNEQFF
v_call: TRBV4-3
d_call: -
j_call: TRBJ2-1
clone_size: -

cdr3_nt: TGTGCCAGTAGTAGACAGGGTTTTGGGGAGCTGTTTTTT
cdr3_aa: CASSRQGFGELFF
v_call: TRBV19
d_call: TRBD1
j_call: TRBJ2-2
clone_size: -

cdr3_nt: TGTGCCATCAGCCGACAGGGCCCCGAGTTTCTCTACGAGCAGTACTTC
cdr3_aa: CAISRQGPEFLYEQYF
v_call: TRBV10-3
d_call: TRBD1
j_call: TRBJ2-7
clone_size: -

cdr3_nt: TGTGCCAGCAGTTACTCGAGGCAGGGGATAAACTACGAGCAGTACTTC
cdr3_aa: CASSYSRQGINYEQYF
v_call: TRBV6-5
d_call: -
j_call: TRBJ2-7
clone_size: -